The 5 T cell receptor beta chains given below trace back to one sample, sequenced in a study of regulatory and conventional T cells in RAG deficiency. Blood CD4+ CD25-low CD127-high conventional T cells supplied the genomic DNA template. Using immunoSEQ multiplex PCR, the repertoire was profiled, and TCRdb retains in-frame clones only, with some absent. The sample holds 25,000 to 35,000 clones; around 96% are singletons and the top ten take about 0.16%. These data were likewise used in another study, on regulatory T cells. That source reports: The PCR used 52 TRBV and 13 TRBJ primers.

The sample taken for sequencing was CD25- CD4+ T cells sorted from blood. The receptors originated from a human donor in good health.

The CDR3 loop reads CASSRPETGGTEAFF. CDR3 sequence (DNA): TGTGCCAGCAGCCGACCGGAGACAGGGGGCACTGAAGCTTTCTTT. This rearrangement joins TRBV5-6 to TRBJ1-1; the match to TRBD1 covers 9 bases. Unmatched junction bases numbered 8, after V lost 4 bases and J lost 4 bases. The CDR3 contains 15 residues. Germline values: CDR1 SGHDT, CDR2 YYEEEE.

The rearrangement links TRBV28 to TRBJ1-3, with D possibly being TRBD1 (6 bases). Germline loops: CDR1 MDHEN, CDR2 SYDVKM. V lost 7 bases to trimming and J lost 1 base, with 14 bases between them. The CDR3 is made up of 15 amino acids. The CDR3 sequence is CASTLQGYSGNTIYF. CDR3 nucleotide sequence: TGTGCCAGCACCTTACAGGGATATTCTGGAAACACCATATATTTT.

This chain connects TRBV19 to TRBJ1-1; a weak D match, TRBD1 (5 bases). The germline CDR1 and CDR2 sequences are LNHDA and SQIVND (reference sequence). This CDR3 spans 14 amino acids. V lost 3 bases to trimming and J lost 2 bases, with 10 bases between them. CDR3 nucleotide sequence: TGTGCCAGTAGTATGGAGGGGCCTAACACTGAAGCTTTCTTT. This gives the protein CASSMEGPNTEAFF.

The chain recombines TRBV6-6 with TRBJ1-2; D is unclear. Germline V gives CDR1 MNHNY, CDR2 SVGAGI (reference sequence). The CDR3 contains 13 residues. Trimming took off 1 base at V and 8 bases at J, with 11 bases between the two ends. The CDR3 region is CASSYLRDRGYTF. CDR3 DNA: TGTGCCAGCAGTTACTTGAGGGATCGCGGCTACACCTTC.

This sequence joins TRBV7-3 and TRBJ2-6, with D tentatively TRBD2 (6 bases). Germline V CDR1 and CDR2: SGHTA, FQGTGA. The CDR3 has 15 residues. Trimming removed 3 bases from V and 1 base from J, with 7 bases in between. CDR3 protein: CASSLGGSGANVLTF. The CDR3, as DNA: TGTGCCAGCAGCTTGGGGGGTTCTGGGGCCAACGTCCTGACTTTC.